These 20 T cell receptor beta chains share one sample of origin, sequenced in a study of CD8+CD57+ T cells in acquired aplastic anemia. All patients picked for sequencing had shown, by flow cytometry, an expansion of CD8+CD57+ cells. CDR3 and TCR beta VDJ profiling relied on a genomic DNA template. MiXCR was run by TCRdb on the reads, yielding one entry per CDR3 protein. The data show approximately 260,000 distinct CDR3 sequences, with roughly 82% seen just once and about 41% held by the top ten. The specimen was sorted CD4+, CD8+, or CD8+CD57+ T cells (not recorded which) from PBMCs. These receptors originate from a human donor with aplastic anemia.

Points on this clonotype: The CDR3 carries no conserved terminal phenylalanine or tryptophan, so it likely arises from a read error. It is unclear where the CDR3 begins or ends on the DNA, so no DNA is shown, and the CDR3 is as TCRdb lists it. The chain joins TRBV2 to TRBJ2-1; the table's TRBD1 call for D was not verified on the DNA. The CDR3 has 14 amino acids, counting both end residues. The V gene's germline CDR1 is SNHLY and CDR2 FYNNEI. CDR3 sequence reads: CASGDAGGYSQQFV.

Points on this clonotype: Because the CDR3 is missing its conserved closing phenylalanine or tryptophan, this is likely a read error. The chain has TRBV19 and TRBJ2-7, with 7 bases identical to TRBD1. The CDR3 runs 13 residues. The V and J ends lost 7 bases and 6 bases, in that order; junction bases with no gene match: 9. Per the germline V gene, CDR1 is LNHDA and CDR2 is SQIVND (reference sequence). This CDR3 reads CASNDRAAGEQYL. DNA of the CDR3: TGTGCCAGTAATGACAGGGCAGCAGGCGAGCAGTACCTC.

For this clonotype: The junction shows a germline mismatch at one end, possibly a read error. This chain uses TRBV9 with TRBJ2-3; no reliable D call. Germline V gene lookup returns CDR1 SGDLS and CDR2 YYNGEE. CDR3 length equals 13 residues. CDR3 protein: CASSDGSEKPYFF. Written as DNA, the CDR3 is TGTGCCAGCAGCGACGGTTCCGAAAAGCCGTATTTTTTT. Full variable domain (rest looked up from reference TRBV9 and TRBJ2-3): DSGVTQTPKHLITATGQRVTLRCSPRSGDLSVYWYQQSLDQGLQFLIQYYNGEERAKGNILERFSAQQFPDLHSELNLSSLELGDSALYFCASSDGSEKPYFFGPGTRLTVL.

The V and J genes are TRBV15 and TRBJ2-3; 11 nucleotides agree with TRBD2. Germline lookup yields CDR1 LNHNV and CDR2 YYDKDF (reference sequence). CDR3 length equals 16 residues. The V segment lost 3 bases and the J segment 5 bases; nucleotides outside the gene matches: 7. The DNA for the CDR3 is TGTGCCACCAGCAGCGCCGGGACTAGCGGAATAGATACGCAGTATTTT. Translation: CATSSAGTSGIDTQYF.

This clonotype was counted a single time. The junction departs from the called germline gene at one end, perhaps through a read error. The J gene is TRBJ2-5, the V gene TRBV2; 8 bases line up with TRBD2. The CDR3 loop spans 13 amino acids. Germline V gene data show CDR1 as SNHLY and CDR2 as FYNNEI. For the CDR3, the DNA is TGTACCAGCAGGGGCGGGGGGAAAGAGACCCAGTATTTC. The encoded protein is CTSRGGGKETQYF.

The genes are TRBV19 and TRBJ2-1, with D perhaps matching TRBD2 (5 bases). There are 15 residues in the CDR3. Per the germline V gene, CDR1 is LNHDA and CDR2 is SQIVND (reference sequence). The ends were cut back, 1 base at V and 1 base at J, with 8 bases in the middle. The CDR3 sequence is CASSIASTSYNEQFF. The CDR3 nucleotides are TGTGCCAGTAGTATAGCTAGCACATCCTACAATGAGCAGTTCTTC. The full variable domain, with the rest looked up from reference TRBV19 and TRBJ2-1, is DGGITQSPKYLFRKEGQNVTLSCEQNLNHDAMYWYRQDPGQGLRLIYYSQIVNDFQKGDIAEGYSVSREKKESFPLTVTSAQKNPTAFYLCASSIASTSYNEQFFGPGTRLTVL.

This sequence joins TRBV15 and TRBJ2-3; no firm D call. The CDR3 is 15 amino acids. The V end was cut by 0 bases, the J end by 6 bases, with 13 bases between. Germline CDR1 is LNHNV and CDR2 is YYDKDF (reference sequence). CDR3 nucleotide sequence: TGTGCCACCAGCAGAGAGGGGTTTACCTCCGATACGCAGTATTTT. Translating gives CATSREGFTSDTQYF.

This clonotype was found once. The chain combines TRBV7-9 with TRBJ2-5, with D possibly TRBD1 on 5 matching bases. Trimming pared 5 bases from V and 9 bases from J, leaving 16 bases between. CDR3 size: 13 residues. From germline, CDR1 is SEHNR and CDR2 FQNEAQ (reference sequence). The CDR3: CASSTDQLGAQYF. CDR3 nucleotides: TGTGCCAGCAGCACGGACCAGTTAGGGGCCCAGTACTTC.

As for this clonotype: In this CDR3 the conserved last residue, phenylalanine or tryptophan, is missing, so a read error is likely. The DNA is left out, because the CDR3 cannot be placed on it with certainty; the CDR3 is given as TCRdb lists it. The chain joins TRBV24-1 to TRBJ2-2; the table's D call, TRBD2, was not checked against the DNA. The CDR3 length is 13 residues, termini included. Germline V gene data show CDR1 as KGHDR and CDR2 as SFDVKD. CDR3 sequence: CATMAGTTGQLRV.

There are a few counts of this clonotype. The V call is TRBV7-8, the J call TRBJ2-1; D ambiguous. The V and J ends lost 4 bases and 8 bases respectively, with 21 bases between them. This CDR3 region has 16 residues. CDR1 and CDR2 (germline): SGHVS, FQNEAQ. DNA for the CDR3: TGTGCCAGCAGCTCCCAACGAAGTGAGGAGAGCGATGAGCAGTTCTTC. It encodes CASSSQRSEESDEQFF.

Comment on this clonotype: Because the CDR3 is missing its conserved closing phenylalanine or tryptophan, this is likely a read error. Because the CDR3's place on the DNA is in doubt, the DNA is left out and the CDR3 is given as listed by TCRdb. The genes are TRBV2 and TRBJ1-5; TRBD1, the table's D call, lacks a check against the DNA. The CDR3 is 12 residues long, counting both termini. Germline assignment: CDR1 SNHLY and CDR2 FYNNEI. CDR3 residues: CASGQGSAAKHY.

The chain employs TRBV2 and TRBJ1-2, with a possible D match to TRBD1 (6 bases). Trimming left V 7 bases short and J 0 bases short, with 9 bases between. From germline, CDR1 is SNHLY and CDR2 FYNNEI. The length of the CDR3 is 13 residues. CDR3 in DNA: TGTGCCAGCAAGCAGGGGACTAACTATGGCTACACCTTC. Encoded protein: CASKQGTNYGYTF.

With regard to this clonotype: The germline gene is not matched at one end of the junction; a read error may be the cause. The DNA of the CDR3 is TGTGCCAGCAGCCCAGCGGCAGGCTCCGATACGCACTTC. It codes for CASSPAAGSDTHF. The chain carries TRBV7-8 and TRBJ2-1, with D possibly being TRBD2 (5 bases). Germline V gives CDR1 SGHVS, CDR2 FQNEAQ. CDR3 length: 13 amino acids.

The chain joins TRBV14 to TRBJ2-3; D is perhaps TRBD1 (6 bases). Germline V gives CDR1 SGHDN, CDR2 FVKESK. The ends were cut back, 4 bases at V and 9 bases at J, with 14 bases in the middle. The CDR3 is made up of 13 amino acids. The CDR3 loop reads CASSPFDGGTQYF. The CDR3 DNA follows: TGTGCCAGCAGCCCGTTTGATGGGGGCACGCAGTATTTT.

The genes are TRBV2 and TRBJ2-7; tentative D call: TRBD1 (6 bases). Between the trimmed V and J ends, which lost 5 bases and 4 bases, there was a span of 9 bases. Germline CDR1 and CDR2: SNHLY and FYNNEI. This CDR3 is 12 amino acids long. The CDR3 bases are TGTGCCAGCAGTACTACAGGGTACGAGCAGTACGTC. It yields the protein CASSTTGYEQYV.

A word on this clonotype: The conserved closing phenylalanine or tryptophan is absent in this CDR3, likely reflecting a read error. The limits of the CDR3 on the DNA are not certain, so only TCRdb's listed CDR3 is given. This chain uses TRBV2 with TRBJ1-2; the table's D call of TRBD1 was not tested on the DNA. From germline, CDR1 is SNHLY and CDR2 FYNNEI. The CDR3 sequence runs 15 residues, both termini included. CDR3 loop: CASSLRGGSGDGYIG.

The CDR3 is CASSLGNKYEQYF. CDR3 DNA: TGTGCCAGCAGTTTGGGCAACAAATACGAGCAGTACTTC. The chain is built from TRBV6-5 and TRBJ2-7; no definite D call. Trimming pared 4 bases from V and 4 bases from J, leaving 11 bases between. Germline V lookup: CDR1 MNHEY, CDR2 SVGAGI. The CDR3 is 13 residues long.

The sample holds one count of this clonotype. The junction departs from the called germline gene at one end, perhaps through a read error. This sequence joins TRBV9 and TRBJ1-6; D is uncertain. The CDR3 consists of 13 residues. CDR1 and CDR2 from the germline V gene are SGDLS and YYNGEE. The CDR3, as DNA: TGTGCCAGCAGCGTGGAGGATTATCCAATGAACACTTTT. It translates to CASSVEDYPMNTF.

The genes are TRBV9 and TRBJ2-1, with TRBD2 matching 9 bases. CDR1 and CDR2 (germline): SGDLS, YYNGEE. Unmatched junction bases numbered 13, after V lost 4 bases and J lost 8 bases. The CDR3 covers 16 residues. CDR3 protein: CASSPQRGGGGDEQFF. CDR3 nucleotides: TGTGCCAGCAGCCCCCAGAGAGGCGGGGGGGGCGATGAGCAGTTCTTC.

As DNA, the CDR3 is TGTGCCACCAGCTACGGCCCCAGCCAAGAGGCCCAGTACTTC. It is translated as CATSYGPSQEAQYF. V gene TRBV15 combines with J gene TRBJ2-7, with no clear D. V lost 5 bases and J 10 bases, leaving 21 bases between the germline ends. This CDR3 has 14 amino acids. CDR1 is LNHNV and CDR2 is YYDKDF in the germline V gene (reference sequence).